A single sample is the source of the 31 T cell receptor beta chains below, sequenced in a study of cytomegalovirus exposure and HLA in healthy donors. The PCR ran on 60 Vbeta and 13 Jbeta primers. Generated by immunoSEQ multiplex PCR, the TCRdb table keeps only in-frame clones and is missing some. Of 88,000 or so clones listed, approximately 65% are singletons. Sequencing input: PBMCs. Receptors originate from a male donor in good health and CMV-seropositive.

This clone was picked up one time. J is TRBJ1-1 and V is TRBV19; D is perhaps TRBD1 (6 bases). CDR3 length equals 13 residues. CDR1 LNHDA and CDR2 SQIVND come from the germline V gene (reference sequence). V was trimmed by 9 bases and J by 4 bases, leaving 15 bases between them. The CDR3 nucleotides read TGTGCCAGCCAACGAGGGGGTCTCACTGAAGCTTTCTTT. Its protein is CASQRGGLTEAFF.

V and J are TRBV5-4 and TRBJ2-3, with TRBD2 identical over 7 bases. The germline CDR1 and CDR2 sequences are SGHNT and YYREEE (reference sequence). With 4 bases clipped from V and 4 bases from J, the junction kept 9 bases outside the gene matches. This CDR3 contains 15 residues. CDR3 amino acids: CASSGGGAPADTQYF. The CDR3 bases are TGTGCCAGCAGCGGGGGGGGAGCCCCAGCAGATACGCAGTATTTT.

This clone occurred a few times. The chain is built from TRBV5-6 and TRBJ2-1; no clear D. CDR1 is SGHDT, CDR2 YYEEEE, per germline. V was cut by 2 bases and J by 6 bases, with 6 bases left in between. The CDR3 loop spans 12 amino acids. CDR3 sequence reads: CASSFIVNEQFF. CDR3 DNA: TGTGCCAGCAGCTTTATCGTCAATGAGCAGTTCTTC. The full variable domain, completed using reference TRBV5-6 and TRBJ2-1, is DAGVTQSPTHLIKTRGQQVTLRCSPKSGHDTVSWYQQALGQGPQFIFQYYEEEERQRGNFPDRFSGHQFPNYSSELNVNALLLGDSALYLCASSFIVNEQFFGPGTRLTVL.

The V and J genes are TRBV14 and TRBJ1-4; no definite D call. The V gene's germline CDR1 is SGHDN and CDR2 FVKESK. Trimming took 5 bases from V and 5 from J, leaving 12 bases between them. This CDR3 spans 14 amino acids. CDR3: CASSMDGRNEKLFF. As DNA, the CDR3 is TGTGCCAGCAGCATGGACGGGAGGAATGAAAAACTGTTTTTT.

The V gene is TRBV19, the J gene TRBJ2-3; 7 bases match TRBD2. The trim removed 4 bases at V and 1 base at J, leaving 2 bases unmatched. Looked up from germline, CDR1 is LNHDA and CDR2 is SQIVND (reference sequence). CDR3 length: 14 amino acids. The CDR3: CASSRAGRTDTQYF. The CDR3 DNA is TGTGCCAGTAGTAGAGCGGGACGCACAGATACGCAGTATTTT.

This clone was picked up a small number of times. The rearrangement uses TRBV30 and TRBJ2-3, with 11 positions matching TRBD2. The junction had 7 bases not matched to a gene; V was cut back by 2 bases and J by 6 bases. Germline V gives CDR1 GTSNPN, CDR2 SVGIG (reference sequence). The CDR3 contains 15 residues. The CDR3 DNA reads TGTGCCTGGAGTCCGGGACTAGCGGTGCGGGATACGCAGTATTTT. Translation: CAWSPGLAVRDTQYF.

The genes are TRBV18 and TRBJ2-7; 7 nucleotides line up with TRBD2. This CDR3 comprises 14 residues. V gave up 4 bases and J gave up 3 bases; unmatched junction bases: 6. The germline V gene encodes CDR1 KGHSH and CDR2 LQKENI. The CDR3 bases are TGTGCCAGCTCACAGCCTAGCGGAATCTACGAGCAGTACTTC. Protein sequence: CASSQPSGIYEQYF.

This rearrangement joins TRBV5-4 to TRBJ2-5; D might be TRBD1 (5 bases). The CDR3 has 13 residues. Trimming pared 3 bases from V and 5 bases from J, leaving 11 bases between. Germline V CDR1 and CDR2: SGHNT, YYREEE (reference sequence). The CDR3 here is CASSSQGEETQYF. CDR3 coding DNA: TGTGCCAGCAGCTCTCAGGGTGAGGAGACCCAGTACTTC.

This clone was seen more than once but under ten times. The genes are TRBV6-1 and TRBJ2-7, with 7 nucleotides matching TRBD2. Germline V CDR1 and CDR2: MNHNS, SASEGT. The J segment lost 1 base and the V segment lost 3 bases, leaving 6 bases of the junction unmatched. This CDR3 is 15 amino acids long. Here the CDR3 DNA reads TGTGCCAGCAGTGATTGGCCTAGCGGTTCCTACGAGCAGTACTTC. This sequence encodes CASSDWPSGSYEQYF.

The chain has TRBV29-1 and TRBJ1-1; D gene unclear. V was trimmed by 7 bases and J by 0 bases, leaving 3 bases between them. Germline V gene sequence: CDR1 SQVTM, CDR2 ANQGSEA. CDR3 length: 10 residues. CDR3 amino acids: CSAVNTEAFF. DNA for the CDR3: TGCAGCGCTGTGAACACTGAAGCTTTCTTT. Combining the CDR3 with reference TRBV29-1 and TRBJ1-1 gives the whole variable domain SAVISQKPSRDICQRGTSLTIQCQVDSQVTMMFWYRQQPGQSLTLIATANQGSEATYESGFVIDKFPISRPNLTFSTLTVSNMSPEDSSIYLCSAVNTEAFFGQGTRLTVV.

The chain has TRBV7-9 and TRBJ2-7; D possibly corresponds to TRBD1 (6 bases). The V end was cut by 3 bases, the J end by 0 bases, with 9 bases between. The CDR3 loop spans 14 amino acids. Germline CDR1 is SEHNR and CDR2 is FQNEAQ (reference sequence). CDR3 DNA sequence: TGTGCCAGCAGCTTTAGGACAGCCTCCTACGAGCAGTACTTC. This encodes CASSFRTASYEQYF.

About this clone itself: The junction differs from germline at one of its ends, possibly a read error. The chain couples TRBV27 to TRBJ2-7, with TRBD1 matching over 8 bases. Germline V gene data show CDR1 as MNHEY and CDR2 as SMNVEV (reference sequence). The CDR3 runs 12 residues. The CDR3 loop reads CASSPGQGPSNF. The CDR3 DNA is TGTGCCAGCAGTCCCGGACAGGGCCCTTCCAACTTC.

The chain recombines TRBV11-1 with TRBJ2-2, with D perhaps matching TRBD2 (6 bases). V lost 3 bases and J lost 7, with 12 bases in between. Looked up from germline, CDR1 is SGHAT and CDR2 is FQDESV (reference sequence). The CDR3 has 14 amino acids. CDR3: CASSLGEVVGELFF. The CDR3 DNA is TGTGCCAGCAGCTTGGGGGAGGTCGTCGGGGAGCTGTTTTTT.

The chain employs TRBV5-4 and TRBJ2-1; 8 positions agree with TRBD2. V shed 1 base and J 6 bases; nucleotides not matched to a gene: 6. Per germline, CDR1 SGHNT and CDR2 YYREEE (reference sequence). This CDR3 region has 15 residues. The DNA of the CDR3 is TGTGCCAGCAGCTTGTATACCGGGACTAGCAATGAGCAGTTCTTC. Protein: CASSLYTGTSNEQFF.

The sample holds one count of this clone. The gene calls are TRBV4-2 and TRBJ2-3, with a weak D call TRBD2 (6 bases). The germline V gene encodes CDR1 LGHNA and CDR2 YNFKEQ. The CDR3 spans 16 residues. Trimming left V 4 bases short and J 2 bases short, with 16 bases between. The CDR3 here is CASSPSRGGDTDTQYF. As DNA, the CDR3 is TGTGCCAGCAGCCCTTCACGTGGAGGGGACACAGATACGCAGTATTTT.

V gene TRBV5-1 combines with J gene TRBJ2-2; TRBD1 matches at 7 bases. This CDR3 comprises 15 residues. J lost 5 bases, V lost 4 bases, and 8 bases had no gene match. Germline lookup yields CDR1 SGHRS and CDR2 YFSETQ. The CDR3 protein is CASSQYTGVTGELFF. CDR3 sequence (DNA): TGCGCCAGCAGCCAGTACACAGGGGTGACCGGGGAGCTGTTTTTT.

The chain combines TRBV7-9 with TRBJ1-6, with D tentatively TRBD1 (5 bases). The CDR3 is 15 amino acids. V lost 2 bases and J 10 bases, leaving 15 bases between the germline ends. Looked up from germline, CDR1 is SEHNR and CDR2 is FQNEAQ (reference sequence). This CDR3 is CASSLSSGQSSPLHF. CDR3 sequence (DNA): TGTGCCAGCAGCTTAAGTTCAGGGCAGAGCTCACCCCTCCACTTT.

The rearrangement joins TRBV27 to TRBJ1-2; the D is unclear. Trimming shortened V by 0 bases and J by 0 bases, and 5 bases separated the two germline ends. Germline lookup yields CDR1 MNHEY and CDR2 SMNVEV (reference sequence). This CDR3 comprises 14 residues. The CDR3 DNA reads TGTGCCAGCAGTTTATCTTCCTCTAACTATGGCTACACCTTC. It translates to CASSLSSSNYGYTF.

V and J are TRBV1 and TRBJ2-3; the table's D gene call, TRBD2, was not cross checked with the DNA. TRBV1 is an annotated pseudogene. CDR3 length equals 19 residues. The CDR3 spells CTSSQDGILGEVATDTQYF. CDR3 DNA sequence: TGCACCAGCAGCCAAGACGGCATCTTGGGGGAGGTCGCGACAGATACGCAGTATTTT.

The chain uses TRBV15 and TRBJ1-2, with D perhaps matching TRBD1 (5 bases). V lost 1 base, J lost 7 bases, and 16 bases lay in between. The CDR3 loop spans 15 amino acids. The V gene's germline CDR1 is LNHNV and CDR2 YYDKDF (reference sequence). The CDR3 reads CATSRGGVQSGGYTF. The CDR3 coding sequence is TGTGCCACCAGCAGAGGGGGGGTCCAAAGCGGTGGCTACACCTTC.

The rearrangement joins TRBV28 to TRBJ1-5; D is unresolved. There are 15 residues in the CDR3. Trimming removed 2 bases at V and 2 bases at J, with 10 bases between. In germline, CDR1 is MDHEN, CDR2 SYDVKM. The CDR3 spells CASSLRVNGNQPQHF. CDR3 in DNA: TGTGCCAGCAGTTTACGGGTAAACGGCAATCAGCCCCAGCATTTT.

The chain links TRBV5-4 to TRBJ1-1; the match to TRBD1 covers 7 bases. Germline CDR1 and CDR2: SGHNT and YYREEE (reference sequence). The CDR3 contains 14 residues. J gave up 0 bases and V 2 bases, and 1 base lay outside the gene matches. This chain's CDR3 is CASSLGTVNTEAFF. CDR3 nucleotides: TGTGCCAGCAGCTTAGGGACAGTGAACACTGAAGCTTTCTTT.

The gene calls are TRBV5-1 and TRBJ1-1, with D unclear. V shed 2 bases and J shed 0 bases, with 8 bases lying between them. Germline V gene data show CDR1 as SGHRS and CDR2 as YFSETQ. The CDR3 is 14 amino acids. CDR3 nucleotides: TGCGCCAGCAGCTTAAAAAACATGAACACTGAAGCTTTCTTT. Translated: CASSLKNMNTEAFF.

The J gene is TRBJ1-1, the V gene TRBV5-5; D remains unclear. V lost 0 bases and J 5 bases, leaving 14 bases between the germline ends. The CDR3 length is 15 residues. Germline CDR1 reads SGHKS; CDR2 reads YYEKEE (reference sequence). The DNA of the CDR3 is TGTGCCAGCAGCTTGGTAGGGTCTTCGGGGACTGAAGCTTTCTTT. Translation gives CASSLVGSSGTEAFF. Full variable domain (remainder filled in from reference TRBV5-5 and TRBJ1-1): DAGVTQSPTHLIKTRGQQVTLRCSPISGHKSVSWYQQVLGQGPQFIFQYYEKEERGRGNFPDRFSARQFPNYSSELNVNALLLGDSALYLCASSLVGSSGTEAFFGQGTRLTVV.

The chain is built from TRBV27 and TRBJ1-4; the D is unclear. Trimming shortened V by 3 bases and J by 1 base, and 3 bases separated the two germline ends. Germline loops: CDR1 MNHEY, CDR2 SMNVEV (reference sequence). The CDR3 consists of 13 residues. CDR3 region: CASSFRTNEKLFF. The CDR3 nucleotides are TGTGCCAGCAGTTTCCGAACTAATGAAAAACTGTTTTTT.

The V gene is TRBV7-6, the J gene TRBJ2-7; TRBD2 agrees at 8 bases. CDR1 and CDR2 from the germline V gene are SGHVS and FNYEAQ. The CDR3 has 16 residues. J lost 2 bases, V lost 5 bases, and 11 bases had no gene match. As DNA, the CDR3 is TGTGCCAGCAGCCCCTCCCCAAGCGGGGGAACCTACGAGCAGTACTTC. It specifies CASSPSPSGGTYEQYF.

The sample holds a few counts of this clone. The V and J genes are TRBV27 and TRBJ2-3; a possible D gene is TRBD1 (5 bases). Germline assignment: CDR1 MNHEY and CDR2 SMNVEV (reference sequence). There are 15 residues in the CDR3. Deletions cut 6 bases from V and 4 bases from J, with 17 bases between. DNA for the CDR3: TGTGCCAGCAGCGACTGGAACAGGATAGCAGATACGCAGTATTTT. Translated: CASSDWNRIADTQYF.

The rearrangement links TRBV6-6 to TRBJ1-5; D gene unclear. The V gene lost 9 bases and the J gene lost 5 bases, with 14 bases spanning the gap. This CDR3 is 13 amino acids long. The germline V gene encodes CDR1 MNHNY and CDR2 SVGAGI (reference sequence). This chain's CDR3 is CASLSGRDQPQHF. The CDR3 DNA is TGTGCCAGTCTATCCGGGCGGGATCAGCCCCAGCATTTT.

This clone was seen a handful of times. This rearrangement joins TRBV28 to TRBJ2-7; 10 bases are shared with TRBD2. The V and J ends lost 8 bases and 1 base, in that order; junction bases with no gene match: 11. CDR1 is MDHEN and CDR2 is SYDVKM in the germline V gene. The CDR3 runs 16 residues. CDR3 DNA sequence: TGTGCCAGCCTGTCGGCTAGCGGGAGCGGGTCCTACGAGCAGTACTTC. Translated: CASLSASGSGSYEQYF.

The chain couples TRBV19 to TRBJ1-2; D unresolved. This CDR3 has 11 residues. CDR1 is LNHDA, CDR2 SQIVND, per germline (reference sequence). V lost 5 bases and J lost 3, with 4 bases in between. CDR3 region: CASSPDYGYTF. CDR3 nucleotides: TGTGCCAGTAGTCCAGACTATGGCTACACCTTC. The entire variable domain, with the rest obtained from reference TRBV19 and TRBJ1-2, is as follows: DGGITQSPKYLFRKEGQNVTLSCEQNLNHDAMYWYRQDPGQGLRLIYYSQIVNDFQKGDIAEGYSVSREKKESFPLTVTSAQKNPTAFYLCASSPDYGYTFGSGTRLTVV.

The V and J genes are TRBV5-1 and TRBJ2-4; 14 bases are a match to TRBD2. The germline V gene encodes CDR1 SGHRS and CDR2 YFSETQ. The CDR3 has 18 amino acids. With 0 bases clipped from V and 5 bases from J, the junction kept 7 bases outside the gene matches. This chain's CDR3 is CASSLGGLAGVAENIQYF. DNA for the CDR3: TGCGCCAGCAGCTTGGGGGGACTAGCGGGAGTGGCGGAAAACATTCAGTACTTC. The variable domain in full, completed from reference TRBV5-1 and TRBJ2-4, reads KAGVTQTPRYLIKTRGQQVTLSCSPISGHRSVSWYQQTPGQGLQFLFEYFSETQRNKGNFPGRFSGRQFSNSRSEMNVSTLELGDSALYLCASSLGGLAGVAENIQYFGAGTRLSVL.